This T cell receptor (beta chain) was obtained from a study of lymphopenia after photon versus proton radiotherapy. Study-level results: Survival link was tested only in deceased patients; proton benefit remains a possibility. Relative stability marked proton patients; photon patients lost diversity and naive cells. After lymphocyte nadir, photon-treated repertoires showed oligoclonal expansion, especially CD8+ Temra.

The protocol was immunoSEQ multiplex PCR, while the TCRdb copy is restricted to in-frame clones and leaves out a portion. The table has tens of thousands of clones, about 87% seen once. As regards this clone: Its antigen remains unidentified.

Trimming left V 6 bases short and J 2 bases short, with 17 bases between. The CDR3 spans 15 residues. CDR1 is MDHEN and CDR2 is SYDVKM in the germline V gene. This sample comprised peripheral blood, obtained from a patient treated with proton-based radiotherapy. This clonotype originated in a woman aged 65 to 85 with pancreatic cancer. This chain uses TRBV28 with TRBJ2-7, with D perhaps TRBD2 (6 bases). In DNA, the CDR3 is TGTGCCAGCAGGACGATGTGGGACTTCACCTACGAGCAGTACTTC. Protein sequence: CASRTMWDFTYEQYF.